This record concerns one T cell receptor (beta chain) sequence. Antigen unknown. This could be a read error, since a much larger clone is one nucleotide away. The data originate from a study of response to subunit inactivated influenza vaccine. Study results and limitations: Authors proposed each seasonal influenza vaccination draws in few new T cells.

CDR1 is DFQATT, CDR2 SNEGSKA, per germline (reference sequence). The CDR3 is 13 residues long. V was clipped by 2 bases and J by 6 bases; unmatched bases: 3. TCRdb used MiXCR to reprocess the RT-PCR reads, holding one entry per CDR3 protein. In the table there are hundreds of thousands of distinct CDR3 sequences, roughly 14% of which are singletons. The TCR was taken from a man aged 50 to 60 who received an inactivated influenza vaccine. Sequenced here: PBMCs from blood, sampled around 15 days before vaccination. The V gene is TRBV20-1, the J gene TRBJ2-7, with 11 bases lining up with TRBD2. CDR3 in amino acids: CSARLAGGFEQYF. The CDR3 DNA sequence: TGCAGTGCTAGACTAGCGGGAGGCTTCGAGCAGTACTTC.